A selection of T cell receptor beta chains follows, all from one sample in a study of T-cell reconstitution after alpha-beta-depleted transplantation in children. Each CDR3 protein is one row after TCRdb ran MiXCR on the PCR reads. The repertoire consists of a few hundred thousand distinct CDR3 sequences, with over 40% occurring once and the leading ten covering about 30%. Sample: PBMCs, taken before TCRalphabeta/CD19-depleted stem cell transplant. The receptors shown here come from a girl aged 2 to 10 with aplastic anemia, due to receive a stem cell transplant. CDR3s include the opening cysteine and the closing phenylalanine or tryptophan. Each record gives: clone size, D gene, J gene, V gene, CDR3 DNA, CDR3 protein. A D gene is named only where the DNA matches it firmly. For some rows the clone size is stated as once, few or many, or as a class when expanded; others skip it.

NA TRBD1 TRBJ2-5 TRBV28 TGTGCCAGCAGTTGGGGACAGGGAGTAAAGACCCAGTACTTC CASSWGQGVKTQYF
few NA TRBJ2-7 TRBV20-1 TGCAGTGCTAGAGTCGGCCCATACGAGCAGTACTTC CSARVGPYEQYF
NA TRBD2 TRBJ2-3 TRBV5-1 TGCGCCAGCAGCTTGGAGCGGGGGGGCAAAGATACGCAGTATTTT CASSLERGGKDTQYF
many NA TRBJ2-3 TRBV27 TGTGCCAGCAGTCCCGTGGGCTCCTCCTATACGCAGTATTTT CASSPVGSSYTQYF
few NA TRBJ2-5 TRBV7-6 TGTGCCAGCAGCCCCTCCGGGCTAGTTATTGAGACCCAGTACTTC CASSPSGLVIETQYF
few TRBD1 TRBJ2-3 TRBV20-1 TGCAGTGCTCGGACAGGGCTCCTTGGGGATACGCAGTATTTT CSARTGLLGDTQYF
many TRBD2 TRBJ2-1 TRBV20-1 TGCAGTACCCCAGCGGGAGGGCCGGAACAGTTCTTC CSTPAGGPEQFF
NA TRBD2 TRBJ2-1 TRBV7-2 TGTGCCAGCAGCTTAGTAGGGACTAGTCAGTTCTTC CASSLVGTSQFF
many TRBD2 TRBJ2-1 TRBV20-1 TGCAGTGCCAAACGACTAGCGGACGAATACAATGAGCAGTTCTTC CSAKRLADEYNEQFF
NA NA TRBJ2-5 TRBV4-2 TGTGCCAGCAGCCACGGGACCTTGTGGTGGGAGACCCAGTACTTC CASSHGTLWWETQYF
NA NA TRBJ2-7 TRBV18 TGTGCCAGCTCACCTTTAAAGGCGGGCGAGCAGTACTTC CASSPLKAGEQYF
few TRBD1 TRBJ1-6 TRBV25-1 TGTGCCAGCAGTGACCCACCCCCGGGACAGGGGGCCGACTCCTATAATTCACCCCTCCACTTT CASSDPPPGQGADSYNSPLHF
few NA TRBJ1-1 TRBV5-1 TGCGCCAGCAGCTTTTGGGGGGCCACTGAAGCTTTCTTT CASSFWGATEAFF
NA TRBD2 TRBJ2-5 TRBV7-7 TGTGCCAGCAGCCCCCGACTAGCGTTAGGAGAGACCCAGTACTTC CASSPRLALGETQYF
few NA TRBJ2-1 TRBV7-6 TGTGCCAGCAGCTTGGGGTCTAGTGCGGAGGAGACTGAGCAGTTCTTC CASSLGSSAEETEQFF
NA TRBD1 TRBJ2-3 TRBV28 TGTGCCAGCAGTTTTAGGCAGGGGGCTCCATGGACAGATACGCAGTATTTT CASSFRQGAPWTDTQYF
NA NA TRBJ2-2 TRBV7-3 TGTGCCAGCAGCTTTTGGCAGGGGATGCGCGCGAACACCGGGGAGCTGTTTTTT CASSFWQGMRANTGELFF
NA TRBD2 TRBJ2-5 TRBV7-9 TGTGCCAGCAGCCTCCTGGGACTAGCGGAAGAGACCCAGTACTTC CASSLLGLAEETQYF
few TRBD2 TRBJ2-1 TRBV20-1 TGCAGTGCTTTAGACGGGACTAGCGGGGCCAAGCAGTTCTTC CSALDGTSGAKQFF
many NA TRBJ2-3 TRBV5-1 TGCGCCAGCAGCTTGGGCCCCGGGACCTTCACAGATACGCAGTATTTT CASSLGPGTFTDTQYF
NA NA TRBJ2-5 TRBV28 TGTGCCAGCAGCCCCCTGAGAGAGACCCAGTACTTC CASSPLRETQYF
NA TRBD1 TRBJ2-3 TRBV20-1 TGCAGTGCTCTGGGGACAGGGGGTAGAGATACGCAGTATTTT CSALGTGGRDTQYF
NA NA TRBJ2-5 TRBV5-1 TGCGCCAGCAGCTTGCGTCCCGCGGAGACCCAGTACTTC CASSLRPAETQYF
NA NA TRBJ2-7 TRBV10-2 TGCGCCAGCAGTTCGGGACACAACACCTACGAGCAGTACTTC CASSSGHNTYEQYF
NA TRBD2 TRBJ2-3 TRBV29-1 TGCAGCGTTGAAGGACTAGCAGCCAGCAATTCAAATACGCAGTATTTT CSVEGLAASNSNTQYF
NA TRBD1 TRBJ2-7 TRBV7-9 TGTGCCAGCAGCGTTCGCGAGGGGGCAGGACTCTACGAGCAGTACTTC CASSVREGAGLYEQYF
once NA TRBJ2-7 TRBV27 TGTGCCAGCCAGATTTCAACCAGGGAGCGTAACGAGCAGTACTTC CASQISTRERNEQYF
NA TRBD1 TRBJ1-1 TRBV5-4 TGTGCCAGCAGCTCGAGTGACAGGGGAAGGGTAGGGAGTAACACTGAAGCTTTCTTT CASSSSDRGRVGSNTEAFF
NA TRBD1 TRBJ2-5 TRBV29-1 TGCAGCGTCCGGGACAGGCAAGAGACCCAGTACTTC CSVRDRQETQYF
once TRBD1 TRBJ2-1 TRBV6-1 TGTGCCAGCGTCACAGGGGGCGCTTACCCCTACAATGAGCAGTTCTTC CASVTGGAYPYNEQFF
once TRBD2 TRBJ2-2 TRBV5-1 TGCGCCAGCAGCTTGGAAGCGGGGGCGGCGAGAGGGGAGCTGTTTTTT CASSLEAGAARGELFF
many NA TRBJ1-1 TRBV4-2 TGTGCCAGCAGCCAAGGGTTAAGCACTGAAGCTTTCTTT CASSQGLSTEAFF
few TRBD2 TRBJ2-1 TRBV5-4 TGTGCCAGCAGCTCCGGACTAGCCTACCTGAGCTCCTACAATGAGCAGTTCTTC CASSSGLAYLSSYNEQFF
few NA TRBJ2-7 TRBV20-1 TGCAGTGCTCCCCAGGGCCCCTACGAGCAGTACTTC CSAPQGPYEQYF
NA NA TRBJ1-6 TRBV6-5 TGTGCCAGCAGTTACTCGAAACGAGACAGGAGATCACCCCTCCACTTT CASSYSKRDRRSPLHF
NA TRBD2 TRBJ2-7 TRBV6-1 TGTGCCAGCAGTGAAGCCGGGGGGACCTACGAGCAGTACTTC CASSEAGGTYEQYF
NA NA TRBJ2-2 TRBV7-2 TGTGCCAGCAGCCCGAGACTCGCCACAATGACCGGGGAGCTGTTTTTT CASSPRLATMTGELFF
NA TRBD1 TRBJ2-7 TRBV2 TGTGCCAGCAGTGCCCCCGGGACAGGGGTCACCGAGCAGTACTTC CASSAPGTGVTEQYF
NA NA TRBJ2-3 TRBV20-1 TGCAGTGCCCCTAGTGCTAGCACAGATACGCAGTATTTT CSAPSASTDTQYF
NA TRBD2 TRBJ2-5 TRBV20-1 TGCAGTGCTAGGTTTCTAGCGGGGGGTCAGACCCAGTACTTC CSARFLAGGQTQYF
NA NA TRBJ2-5 TRBV29-1 TGCAGCGTTGAAAAGGAGGGGGTGGATCAAGAGACCCAGTACTTC CSVEKEGVDQETQYF
few TRBD1 TRBJ1-1 TRBV28 TGTGCCAGCAGTTTAGTAAGTTCGGGACAGTTAAACACTGAAGCTTTCTTT CASSLVSSGQLNTEAFF
NA NA TRBJ2-2 TRBV3-1 TGTGCCTGCAGCCAAGATTTCCCGGGAGCGAACACCGGGGAGCTGTTTTTT CACSQDFPGANTGELFF
NA TRBD1 TRBJ2-7 TRBV9 TGTGCCAGCAGCGTAACAGGGGGAAACTACGAGCAGTACTTC CASSVTGGNYEQYF
NA TRBD1 TRBJ1-1 TRBV20-1 TGCAGTGCTACGGACAGGGGAGCTGAAGCTTTCTTT CSATDRGAEAFF
NA TRBD1 TRBJ2-7 TRBV4-1 TGCGCCAGCAGAAATTCCGGGACAGACTACGAGCAGTACTTC CASRNSGTDYEQYF
NA TRBD1 TRBJ2-1 TRBV6-1 TGTGCCAGCACCGCAGGGGGCTCCTACAATGAGCAGTTCTTC CASTAGGSYNEQFF
NA NA TRBJ1-3 TRBV28 TGTGCCAGCAGTCCCCGGAAGGGGATTGGTGGAAACACCATATATTTT CASSPRKGIGGNTIYF
NA TRBD2 TRBJ2-1 TRBV5-1 TGCGCCAGCAGCCCCGGGACTAGCGGGATCTACAATGAGCAGTTCTTC CASSPGTSGIYNEQFF
many TRBD2 TRBJ2-6 TRBV5-4 TGTGCCAGCAGCTTGGGGGCTAGCGGGATCGGACTGGGGGCCAACGTCCTGACTTTC CASSLGASGIGLGANVLTF
once TRBD1 TRBJ2-2 TRBV15 TGTGCCACCGGGACAGGGGTGATCGGGGAGCCGTTTTTT CATGTGVIGEPFF
many TRBD2 TRBJ2-1 TRBV30 TGTGCCTGGAATCTAGCGGGGAACAATGAGCAGTTCTTC CAWNLAGNNEQFF
NA NA TRBJ2-7 TRBV12-3/TRBV12-4 TGTGCCAGCAGCCCAGACCGAGGGTGGGCCTACGAGCAGTACTTC CASSPDRGWAYEQYF
few TRBD2 TRBJ2-1 TRBV5-5 TGTGCCAGCAGCGCGGAGTTAGCGGGGGTCCGCAATGAGCAGTTCTTC CASSAELAGVRNEQFF